The T cell receptor beta chain described here comes from a study of blood T cells in healthy people across ages. Regarding the study as a whole: Compared with aged donors, long-lived donors showed fewer expanded clones, suggesting selection. Bulk PBMC profiling left naive and antigen-experienced comparisons inconclusive. Estimates of total diversity, which came from one million sequenced T cells, were considered to be underestimates.

Comments on this clonotype: The antigen remains undetermined.

Healthy individuals of Caucasian origin from Russia, aged roughly 6 to 100, served as donors. CDR1 is KGHDR and CDR2 is SFDVKD in the germline V gene. Trimming shortened V by 7 bases and J by 10 bases, and 10 bases separated the two germline ends. The CDR3 consists of 11 residues. The use of a sample-barcoded 5' primer and a J-beta primer mix characterized a second PCR of roughly 6 to 11 cycles. Each CDR3 protein is one row after TCRdb ran MiXCR on the 5' RACE reads. The data contain 1,300,000 or so distinct CDR3 sequences, roughly 60% of them singletons. Sequenced input: blood. The chain is built from TRBV24-1 and TRBJ2-1, with a possible D match to TRBD2 (5 bases). This TCR came from a young man in good health. The CDR3 bases are TGTGCCACCAGGGGCGGAGGAGAGCAGTTCTTC. The encoded protein is CATRGGGEQFF.